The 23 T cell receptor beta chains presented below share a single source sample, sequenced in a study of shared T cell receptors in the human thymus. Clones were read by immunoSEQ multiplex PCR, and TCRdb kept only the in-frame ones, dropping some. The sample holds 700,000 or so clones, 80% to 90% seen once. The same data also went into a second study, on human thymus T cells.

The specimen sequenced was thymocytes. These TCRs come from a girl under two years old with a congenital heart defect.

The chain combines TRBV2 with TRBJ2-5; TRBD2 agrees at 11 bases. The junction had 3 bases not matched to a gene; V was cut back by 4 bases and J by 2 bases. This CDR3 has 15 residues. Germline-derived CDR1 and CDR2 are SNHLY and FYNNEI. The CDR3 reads CASSASGGLQETQYF. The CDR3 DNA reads TGTGCCAGCAGTGCTAGCGGGGGGTTACAAGAGACCCAGTACTTC.

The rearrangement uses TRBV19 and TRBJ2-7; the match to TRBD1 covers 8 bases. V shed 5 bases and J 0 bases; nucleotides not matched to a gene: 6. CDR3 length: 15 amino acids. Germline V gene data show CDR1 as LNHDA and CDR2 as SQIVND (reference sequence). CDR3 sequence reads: CASSPGQGSSYEQYF. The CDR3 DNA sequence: TGTGCCAGTAGTCCCGGACAGGGAAGCTCCTACGAGCAGTACTTC.

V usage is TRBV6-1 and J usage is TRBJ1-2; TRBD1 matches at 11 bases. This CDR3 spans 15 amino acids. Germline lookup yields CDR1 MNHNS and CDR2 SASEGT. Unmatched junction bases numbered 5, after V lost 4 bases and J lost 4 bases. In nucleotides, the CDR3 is TGTGCCAGCAGTGTGGGGACAGGGGGTCTCTATGGCTACACCTTC. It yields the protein CASSVGTGGLYGYTF.

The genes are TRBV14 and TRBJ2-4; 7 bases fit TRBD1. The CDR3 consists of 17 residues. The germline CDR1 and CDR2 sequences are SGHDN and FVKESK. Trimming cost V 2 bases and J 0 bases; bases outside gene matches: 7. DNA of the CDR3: TGTGCCAGCAGCCAACTAACAGGGGAAAAAGCCAAAAACATTCAGTACTTC. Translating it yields CASSQLTGEKAKNIQYF.

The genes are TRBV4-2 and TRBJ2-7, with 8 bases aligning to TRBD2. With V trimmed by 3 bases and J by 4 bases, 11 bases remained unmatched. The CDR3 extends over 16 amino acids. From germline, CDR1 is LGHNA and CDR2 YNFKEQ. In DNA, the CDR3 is TGTGCCAGCAGCCATGGACGGGGGGGCGGGTTTTACGAGCAGTACTTC. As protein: CASSHGRGGGFYEQYF.

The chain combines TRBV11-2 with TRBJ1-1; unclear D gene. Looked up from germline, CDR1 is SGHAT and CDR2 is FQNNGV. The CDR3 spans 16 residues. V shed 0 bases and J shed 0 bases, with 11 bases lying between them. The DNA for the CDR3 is TGTGCCAGCAGCTTAGATTATGAGATTATGAACACTGAAGCTTTCTTT. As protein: CASSLDYEIMNTEAFF.

This CDR3 is CASTPNVEPNTEAFF. The CDR3 DNA sequence: TGTGCCAGCACCCCGAACGTAGAACCGAACACTGAAGCTTTCTTT. This sequence joins TRBV28 and TRBJ1-1; no reliable D call. Per the germline V gene, CDR1 is MDHEN and CDR2 is SYDVKM. V was shortened by 7 bases and J by 1 base, with 16 bases between the two germline ends. CDR3 length: 15 residues.

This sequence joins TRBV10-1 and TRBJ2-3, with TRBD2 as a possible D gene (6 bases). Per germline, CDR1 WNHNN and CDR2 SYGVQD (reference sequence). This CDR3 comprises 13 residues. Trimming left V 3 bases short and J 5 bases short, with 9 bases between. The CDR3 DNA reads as TGCGCCAGCAGTGATGGGGGGAGAGATACGCAGTATTTT. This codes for CASSDGGRDTQYF.

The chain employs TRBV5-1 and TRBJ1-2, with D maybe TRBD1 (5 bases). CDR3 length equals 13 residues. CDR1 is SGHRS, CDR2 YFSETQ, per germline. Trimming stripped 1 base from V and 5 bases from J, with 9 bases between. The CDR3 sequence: CASSLRGGYGYTF. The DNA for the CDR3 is TGCGCCAGCAGCTTGAGGGGTGGGTATGGCTACACCTTC.

CDR3 DNA sequence: TGTGCCAGCAGTGAATGGACACGTCAGTACTTC. Protein product: CASSEWTRQYF. The V and J genes are TRBV25-1 and TRBJ2-7; D is perhaps TRBD1 (5 bases). Germline CDR1 and CDR2: MGHDK and SYGVNS. The CDR3 contains 11 residues. V lost 1 base, J lost 10 bases, and 8 bases lay in between.

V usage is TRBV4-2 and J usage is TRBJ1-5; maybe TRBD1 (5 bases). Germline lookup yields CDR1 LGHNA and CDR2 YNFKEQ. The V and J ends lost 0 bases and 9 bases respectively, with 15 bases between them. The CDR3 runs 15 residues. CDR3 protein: CASSQDGQGNGPQHF. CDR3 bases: TGTGCCAGCAGCCAAGATGGCCAGGGAAATGGGCCCCAGCATTTT.

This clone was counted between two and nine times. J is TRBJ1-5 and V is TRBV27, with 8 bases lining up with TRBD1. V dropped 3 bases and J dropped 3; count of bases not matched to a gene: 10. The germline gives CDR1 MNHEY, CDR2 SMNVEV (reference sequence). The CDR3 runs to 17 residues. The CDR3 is CASSLGGQERNNQPQHF. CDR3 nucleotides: TGTGCCAGCAGTTTGGGGGGACAGGAAAGAAACAATCAGCCCCAGCATTTT.

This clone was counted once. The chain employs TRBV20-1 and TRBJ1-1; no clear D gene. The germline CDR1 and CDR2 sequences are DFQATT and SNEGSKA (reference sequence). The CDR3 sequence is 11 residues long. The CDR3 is CSPTEEPEAFF. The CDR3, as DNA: TGCAGCCCTACGGAGGAACCTGAAGCTTTCTTT.

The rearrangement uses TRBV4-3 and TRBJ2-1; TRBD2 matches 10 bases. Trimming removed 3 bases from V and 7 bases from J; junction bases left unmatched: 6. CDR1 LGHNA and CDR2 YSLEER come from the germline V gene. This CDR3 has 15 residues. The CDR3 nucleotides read TGCGCCAGCAGCCAGGGAGCGGGGGGGAGGAATGAGCAGTTCTTC. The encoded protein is CASSQGAGGRNEQFF.

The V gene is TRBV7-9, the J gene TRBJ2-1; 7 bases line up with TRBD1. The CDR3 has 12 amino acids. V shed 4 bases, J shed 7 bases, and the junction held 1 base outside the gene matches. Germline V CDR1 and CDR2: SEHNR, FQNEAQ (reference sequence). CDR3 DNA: TGTGCCAGCAGCTGGGGACAGAATGAGCAGTTCTTC. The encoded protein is CASSWGQNEQFF.

DNA of the CDR3: TGTGCCAGCAGCGGGCCCCCAGGCTACGAGCAGTACTTC. Residues: CASSGPPGYEQYF. The V gene is TRBV11-3, the J gene TRBJ2-7; D gene uncertain. There are 13 residues in the CDR3. Germline-derived CDR1 and CDR2 are SGHNT and YENEEA. Trimming pared 5 bases from V and 3 bases from J, leaving 11 bases between.

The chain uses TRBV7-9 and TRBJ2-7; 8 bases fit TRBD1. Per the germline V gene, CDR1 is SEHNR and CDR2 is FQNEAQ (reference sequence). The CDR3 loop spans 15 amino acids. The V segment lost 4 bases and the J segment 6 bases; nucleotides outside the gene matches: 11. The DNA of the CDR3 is TGTGCCAGCAGCTCGACAGGGGCCACCTTGGTCGAGCAGTACTTC. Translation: CASSSTGATLVEQYF.

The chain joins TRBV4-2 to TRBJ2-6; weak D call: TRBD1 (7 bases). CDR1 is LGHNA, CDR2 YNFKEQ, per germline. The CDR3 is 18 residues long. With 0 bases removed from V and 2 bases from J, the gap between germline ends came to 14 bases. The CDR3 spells CASSQDGGGGTGANVLTF. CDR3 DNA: TGTGCCAGCAGCCAAGATGGAGGGGGCGGGACTGGGGCCAACGTCCTGACTTTC.

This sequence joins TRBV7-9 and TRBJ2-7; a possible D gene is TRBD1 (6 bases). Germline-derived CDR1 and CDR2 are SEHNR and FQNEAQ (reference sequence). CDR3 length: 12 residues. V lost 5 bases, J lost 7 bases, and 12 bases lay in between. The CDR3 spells CASSVQGSEQYF. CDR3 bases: TGTGCCAGCAGCGTGCAGGGGAGTGAGCAGTACTTC.

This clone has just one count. The CDR3 is CASGGGLDSNGYTF. CDR3 DNA: TGTGCCAGCGGCGGGGGTCTGGACAGTAATGGCTACACCTTC. This rearrangement joins TRBV28 to TRBJ1-2; possibly TRBD1 for D (6 bases). The CDR3 has 14 amino acids. Between the trimmed V and J ends, which lost 8 bases and 6 bases, there was a span of 19 bases. Germline V gives CDR1 MDHEN, CDR2 SYDVKM.

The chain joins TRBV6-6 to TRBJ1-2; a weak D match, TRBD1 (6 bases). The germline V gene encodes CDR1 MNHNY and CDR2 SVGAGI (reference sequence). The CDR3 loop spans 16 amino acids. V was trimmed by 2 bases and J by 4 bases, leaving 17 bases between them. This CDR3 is CASSYPARQAFYGYTF. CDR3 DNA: TGTGCCAGCAGTTACCCCGCCCGACAGGCTTTCTATGGCTACACCTTC.

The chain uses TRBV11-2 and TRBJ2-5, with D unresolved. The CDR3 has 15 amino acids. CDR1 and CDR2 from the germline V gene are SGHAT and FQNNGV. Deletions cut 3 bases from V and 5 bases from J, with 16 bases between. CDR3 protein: CASSLSTPVAETQYF. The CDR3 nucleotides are TGTGCCAGCAGCTTGTCTACGCCGGTTGCGGAGACCCAGTACTTC.

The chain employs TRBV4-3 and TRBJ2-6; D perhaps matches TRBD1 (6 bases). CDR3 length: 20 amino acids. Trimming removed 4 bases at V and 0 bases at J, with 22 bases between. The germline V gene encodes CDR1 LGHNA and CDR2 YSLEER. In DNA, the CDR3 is TGCGCCAGCAGCCCCCAAGGACTCCACAGGGCACTCTCTGGGGCCAACGTCCTGACTTTC. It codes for CASSPQGLHRALSGANVLTF.